This passage covers 4 T cell receptor beta chains from one sample sequenced in a study of cytomegalovirus exposure and HLA in healthy donors. Amplification used 60 Vbeta primers and 13 Jbeta primers. The table came from immunoSEQ multiplex PCR; TCRdb's copy has only in-frame clones and leaves some out. Altogether 65,000 to 95,000 clones are present, roughly four fifths being singletons, with the ten largest covering about an eighth. Material: PBMCs. These receptors were taken from a human donor in good health.

The chain has TRBV28 and TRBJ1-2, with TRBD1 matching 9 bases. V lost 4 bases, J lost 2 bases, and 5 bases stayed unmatched. This CDR3 has 15 amino acids. CDR1 is MDHEN, CDR2 SYDVKM, per germline. CDR3 amino acids: CASSSPGTGNYGYTF. The CDR3 DNA reads TGTGCCAGCAGTTCCCCCGGGACAGGGAACTATGGCTACACCTTC.

The chain recombines TRBV10-2 with TRBJ2-2; D possibly corresponds to TRBD1 (5 bases). V lost 3 bases, J lost 7 bases, and 21 bases lay in between. The CDR3 is 17 residues long. From germline, CDR1 is WSHSY and CDR2 SAAADI. The CDR3 region is CASSDSRVAGRNGELFF. CDR3 nucleotide sequence: TGCGCCAGCAGTGACTCTAGGGTGGCAGGGCGGAACGGGGAGCTGTTTTTT.

This clone was seen only once. The rearrangement joins TRBV4-2 to TRBJ2-7; tentatively, D is TRBD2 (7 bases). Trimming cost V 0 bases and J 6 bases, with 27 bases left between them. The germline V gene encodes CDR1 LGHNA and CDR2 YNFKEQ. The CDR3 runs 19 residues. The CDR3 loop is CASSQDARGGLLSLSEQYF. DNA for the CDR3: TGTGCCAGCAGCCAAGATGCGAGGGGGGGACTTCTTTCGCTCAGCGAGCAGTACTTC.

The chain joins TRBV19 to TRBJ1-2; 7 bases fit TRBD1. The CDR3 loop spans 15 amino acids. Trimming took 8 bases from V and 5 from J; bases not matched to a gene: 14. The V gene's germline CDR1 is LNHDA and CDR2 SQIVND (reference sequence). DNA for the CDR3: TGTGCCAGTTCATCCCCCGGGACAGAGTATTATGGCTACACCTTC. The encoded protein is CASSSPGTEYYGYTF.